This TCR beta chain was observed in a study of blood T cell repertoires in COVID-19. Whole-study context: PBMCs, B-cell-depleted T cells, or T cells provided the cDNA or gDNA that made up the material.

Here immunoSEQ multiplex PCR was the method, and the copy in TCRdb shows in-frame clones only, minus some. The sample contains approximately 100,000 clones, 84% of which appear only once. The CDR3 runs 16 residues. The germline CDR1 and CDR2 sequences are SGHRS and YFSETQ. The junction had 2 bases not matched to a gene; V was cut back by 3 bases and J by 0 bases. The sample comprised peripheral blood. This clonotype was obtained from a human donor in a cohort sampled during active COVID-19. The chain uses TRBV5-1 and TRBJ2-2, with 10 positions matching TRBD1. CDR3 protein: CASSSGQGANTGELFF. The CDR3 coding sequence is TGCGCCAGCAGCTCTGGACAGGGGGCGAACACCGGGGAGCTGTTTTTT.